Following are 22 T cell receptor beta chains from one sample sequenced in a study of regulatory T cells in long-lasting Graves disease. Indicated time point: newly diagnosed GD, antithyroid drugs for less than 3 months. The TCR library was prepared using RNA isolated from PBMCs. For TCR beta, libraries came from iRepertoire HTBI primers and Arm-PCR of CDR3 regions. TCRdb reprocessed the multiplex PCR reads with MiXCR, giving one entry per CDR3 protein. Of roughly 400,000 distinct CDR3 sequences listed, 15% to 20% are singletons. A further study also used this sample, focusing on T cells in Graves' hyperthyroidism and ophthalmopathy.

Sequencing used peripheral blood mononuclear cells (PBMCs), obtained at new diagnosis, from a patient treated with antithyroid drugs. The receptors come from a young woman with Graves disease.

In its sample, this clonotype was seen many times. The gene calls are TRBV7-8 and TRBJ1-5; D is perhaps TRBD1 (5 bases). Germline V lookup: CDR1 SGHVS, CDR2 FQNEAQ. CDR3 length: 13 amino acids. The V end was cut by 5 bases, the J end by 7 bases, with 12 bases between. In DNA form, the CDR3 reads TGTGCCAGCAGCCAAGAGGGGACCCAGCCCCAGCATTTT. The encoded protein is CASSQEGTQPQHF.

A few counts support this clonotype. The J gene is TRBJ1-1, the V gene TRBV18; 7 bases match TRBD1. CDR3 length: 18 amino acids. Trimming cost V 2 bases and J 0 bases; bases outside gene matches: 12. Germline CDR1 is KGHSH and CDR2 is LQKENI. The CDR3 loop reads CASSPINPTGSMNTEAFF. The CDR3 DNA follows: TGTGCCAGCTCACCAATCAACCCGACAGGGAGCATGAACACTGAAGCTTTCTTT.

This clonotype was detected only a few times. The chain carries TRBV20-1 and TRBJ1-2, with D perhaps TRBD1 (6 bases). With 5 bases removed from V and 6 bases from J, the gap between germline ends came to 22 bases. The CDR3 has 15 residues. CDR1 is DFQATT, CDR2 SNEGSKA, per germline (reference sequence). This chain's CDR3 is CSAVDRPDWLDGYTF. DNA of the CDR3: TGCAGTGCTGTCGACAGGCCCGATTGGCTGGATGGCTACACCTTC.

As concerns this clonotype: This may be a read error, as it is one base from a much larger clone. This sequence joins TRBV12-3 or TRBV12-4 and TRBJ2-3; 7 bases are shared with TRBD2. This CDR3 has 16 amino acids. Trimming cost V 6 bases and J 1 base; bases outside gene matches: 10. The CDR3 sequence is CASSLAVAGGTDTQYF. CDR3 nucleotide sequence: TGTGCCAGCAGCCTAGCGGTGGCGGGAGGCACAGATACGCAGTATTTT.

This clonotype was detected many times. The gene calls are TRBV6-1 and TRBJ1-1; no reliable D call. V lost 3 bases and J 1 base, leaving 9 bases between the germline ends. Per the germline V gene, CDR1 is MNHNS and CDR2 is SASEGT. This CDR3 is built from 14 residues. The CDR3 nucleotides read TGTGCCAGCAGTGAGTGGATAGAGAACACTGAAGCTTTCTTT. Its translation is CASSEWIENTEAFF.

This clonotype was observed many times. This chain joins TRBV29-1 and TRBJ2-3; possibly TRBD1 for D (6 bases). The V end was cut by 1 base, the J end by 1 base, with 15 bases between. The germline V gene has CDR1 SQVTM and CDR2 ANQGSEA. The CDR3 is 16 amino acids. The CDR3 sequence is CSVEGGGRDRTDTQYF. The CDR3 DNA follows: TGCAGCGTTGAAGGTGGGGGCCGCGATCGCACAGATACGCAGTATTTT.

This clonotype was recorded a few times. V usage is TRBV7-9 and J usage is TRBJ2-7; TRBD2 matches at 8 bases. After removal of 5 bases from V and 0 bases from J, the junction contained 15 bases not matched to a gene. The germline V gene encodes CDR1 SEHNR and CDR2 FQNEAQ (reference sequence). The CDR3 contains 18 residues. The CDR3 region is CASSPPPRLAPFSYEQYF. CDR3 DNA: TGTGCCAGCAGCCCTCCACCCCGACTAGCGCCCTTCTCCTACGAGCAGTACTTC.

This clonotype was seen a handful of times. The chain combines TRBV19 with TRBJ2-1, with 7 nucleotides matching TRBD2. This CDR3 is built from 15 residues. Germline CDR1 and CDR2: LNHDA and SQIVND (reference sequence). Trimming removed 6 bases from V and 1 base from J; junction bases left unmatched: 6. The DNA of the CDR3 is TGTGCCAGTAGGGGGAGCGGGGCTTCCTACAATGAGCAGTTCTTC. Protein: CASRGSGASYNEQFF. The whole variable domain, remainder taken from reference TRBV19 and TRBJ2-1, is DGGITQSPKYLFRKEGQNVTLSCEQNLNHDAMYWYRQDPGQGLRLIYYSQIVNDFQKGDIAEGYSVSREKKESFPLTVTSAQKNPTAFYLCASRGSGASYNEQFFGPGTRLTVL.

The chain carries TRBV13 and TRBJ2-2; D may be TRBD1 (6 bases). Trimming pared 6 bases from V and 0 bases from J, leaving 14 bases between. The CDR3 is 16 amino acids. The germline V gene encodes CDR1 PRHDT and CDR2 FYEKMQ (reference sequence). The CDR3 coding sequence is TGTGCCAGCAGGAACAACCGGGACACGAACACCGGGGAGCTGTTTTTT. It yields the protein CASRNNRDTNTGELFF. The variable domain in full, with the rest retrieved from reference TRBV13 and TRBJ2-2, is AAGVIQSPRHLIKEKRETATLKCYPIPRHDTVYWYQQGPGQDPQFLISFYEKMQSDKGSIPDRFSAQQFSDYHSELNMSSLELGDSALYFCASRNNRDTNTGELFFGEGSRLTVL.

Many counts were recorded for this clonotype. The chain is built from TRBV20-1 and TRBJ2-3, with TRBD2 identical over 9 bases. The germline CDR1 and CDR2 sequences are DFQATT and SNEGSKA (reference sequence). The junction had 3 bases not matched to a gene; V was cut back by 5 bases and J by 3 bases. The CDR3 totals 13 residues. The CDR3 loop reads CSAPSGNTDTQYF. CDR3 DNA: TGCAGTGCTCCTAGCGGGAATACAGATACGCAGTATTTT.

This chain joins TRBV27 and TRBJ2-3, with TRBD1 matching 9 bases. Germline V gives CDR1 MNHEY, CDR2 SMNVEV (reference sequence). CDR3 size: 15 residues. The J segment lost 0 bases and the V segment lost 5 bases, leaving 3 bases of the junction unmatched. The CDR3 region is CASSITGGSTDTQYF. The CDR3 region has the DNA TGTGCCAGCAGTATCACAGGGGGCAGCACAGATACGCAGTATTTT.

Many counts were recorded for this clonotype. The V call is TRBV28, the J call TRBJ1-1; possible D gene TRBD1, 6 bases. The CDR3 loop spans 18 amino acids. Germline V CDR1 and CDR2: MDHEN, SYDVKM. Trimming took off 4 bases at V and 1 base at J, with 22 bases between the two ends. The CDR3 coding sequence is TGTGCCAGCAGTTGGAGAGACAGGTTTCGTAGGCGGAACACTGAAGCTTTCTTT. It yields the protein CASSWRDRFRRRNTEAFF. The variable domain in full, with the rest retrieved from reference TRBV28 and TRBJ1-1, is DVKVTQSSRYLVKRTGEKVFLECVQDMDHENMFWYRQDPGLGLRLIYFSYDVKMKEKGDIPEGYSVSREKKERFSLILESASTNQTSMYLCASSWRDRFRRRNTEAFFGQGTRLTVV.

DNA for the CDR3: TGTGCCAGCAGCCATATTCCGACAGGGCCCAATCAGCCCCAGCATTTT. Translating it yields CASSHIPTGPNQPQHF. J is TRBJ1-5 and V is TRBV13; 7 bases map to TRBD1. The V segment lost 5 bases and the J segment 3 bases; nucleotides outside the gene matches: 10. Germline V CDR1 and CDR2: PRHDT, FYEKMQ (reference sequence). The CDR3 loop spans 16 amino acids.

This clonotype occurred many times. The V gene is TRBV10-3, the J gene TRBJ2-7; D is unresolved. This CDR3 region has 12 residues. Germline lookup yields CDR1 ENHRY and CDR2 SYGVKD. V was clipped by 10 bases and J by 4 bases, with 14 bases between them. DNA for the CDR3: TGTGCCACCGCACCGAAAGTGTACGAGCAGTACTTC. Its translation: CATAPKVYEQYF.

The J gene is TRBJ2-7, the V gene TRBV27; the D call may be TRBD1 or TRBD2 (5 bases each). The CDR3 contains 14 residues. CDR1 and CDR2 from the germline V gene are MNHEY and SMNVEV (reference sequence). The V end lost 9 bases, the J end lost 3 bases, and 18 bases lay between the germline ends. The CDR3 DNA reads TGTGCCAGTAAGGGGAGTACGGCAATCTACGAGCAGTACTTC. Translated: CASKGSTAIYEQYF.

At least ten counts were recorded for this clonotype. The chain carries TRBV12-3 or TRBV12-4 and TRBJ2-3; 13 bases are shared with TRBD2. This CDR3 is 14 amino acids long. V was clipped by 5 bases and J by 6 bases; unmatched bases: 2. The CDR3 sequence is CASSTTSGGDTQYF. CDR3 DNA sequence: TGTGCCAGCAGTACGACTAGCGGGGGGGATACGCAGTATTTT.

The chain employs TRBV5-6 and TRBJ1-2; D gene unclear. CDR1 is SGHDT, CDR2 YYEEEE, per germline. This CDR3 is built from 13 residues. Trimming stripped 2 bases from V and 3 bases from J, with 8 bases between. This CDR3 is CASSFEFDYGYTF. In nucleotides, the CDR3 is TGTGCCAGCAGCTTTGAGTTTGACTATGGCTACACCTTC.

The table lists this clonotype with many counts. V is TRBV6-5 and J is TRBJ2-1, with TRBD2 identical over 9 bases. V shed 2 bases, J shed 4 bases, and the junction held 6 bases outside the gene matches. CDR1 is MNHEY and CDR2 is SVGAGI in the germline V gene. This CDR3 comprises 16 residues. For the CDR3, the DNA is TGTGCCAGCAGTTACGGCGGGAGGGAGGATTACAATGAGCAGTTCTTC. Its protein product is CASSYGGREDYNEQFF.

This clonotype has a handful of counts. CDR3: CASSLAVNEDTDTQYF. The CDR3 DNA is TGTGCCAGCAGCTTAGCTGTCAATGAGGACACAGATACGCAGTATTTT. This chain links TRBV7-6 with TRBJ2-3, with no clear D. The CDR3 totals 16 residues. V was pared by 0 bases and J by 2 bases, with 12 bases between. Germline CDR1 and CDR2: SGHVS and FNYEAQ.

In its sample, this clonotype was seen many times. The CDR3 bases are TGTGCCAGCTCCCCGTTCCAAGGGGGAGTGGAGACCCAGTACTTC. Its protein is CASSPFQGGVETQYF. J is TRBJ2-5 and V is TRBV18; D might be TRBD1 (6 bases). Deletions cut 6 bases from V and 5 bases from J, with 19 bases between. The CDR3 loop spans 15 amino acids. Germline CDR1 reads KGHSH; CDR2 reads LQKENI.

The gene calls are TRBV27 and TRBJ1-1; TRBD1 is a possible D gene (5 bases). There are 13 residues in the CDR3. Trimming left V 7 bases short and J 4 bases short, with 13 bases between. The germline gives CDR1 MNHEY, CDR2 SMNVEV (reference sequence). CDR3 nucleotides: TGTGCCAGCATCCTAGGGGTGAGCACTGAAGCTTTCTTT. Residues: CASILGVSTEAFF.

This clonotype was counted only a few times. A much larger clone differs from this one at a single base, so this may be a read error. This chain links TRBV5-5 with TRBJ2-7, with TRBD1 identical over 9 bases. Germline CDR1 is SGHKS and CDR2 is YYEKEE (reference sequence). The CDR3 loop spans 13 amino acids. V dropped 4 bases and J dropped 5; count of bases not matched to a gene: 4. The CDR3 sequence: CASSATGGDEQYF. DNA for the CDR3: TGTGCCAGCAGCGCAACAGGGGGCGACGAGCAGTACTTC.